This T cell receptor (beta chain) was retrieved from a study of T cell repertoires in cytomegalovirus infection. Looking at the study overall: It can be stated that public TCR beta signatures indicated CMV infection as well as a matching HLA type. Overall study findings and caveats: Dominating the ex vivo response were TCR beta clonotypes that were CMV-specific and HLA-C-restricted. Carriers of CMV plus the relevant HLA were identified by cumulative public TCR beta family frequency.

CDR3 size: 14 residues. V lost 6 bases, J lost 1 base, and 9 bases lay in between. As for this clonotype: Its antigen remains unknown.

MiXCR, run by TCRdb on the reads, gives a single entry per CDR3 protein. The repertoire includes 740,000 or so distinct CDR3 sequences, roughly a third of them detected once, and more than 2.5% sits in the top ten. The rearrangement links TRBV12-3 or TRBV12-4 to TRBJ2-2; D is uncertain. The receptor's source is a human donor in good health (CMV status not recorded). Some clones in this sample may be carry-over from other donors' samples. Input material: PBMCs. The CDR3 DNA reads as TGTGCCAGCAGGGAGTGGGGGAACACCGGGGAGCTGTTTTTT. Its translation: CASREWGNTGELFF.